Sequencing of this T cell receptor beta chain was carried out in a study of T cells after yellow fever vaccination (dated by TCRdb to about 2019). Describing the broader study: The SMART-Seq v4 Ultra Low Input RNA kit was used to prepare libraries from fractions with low cell numbers. Two healthy male donors made up the cohort, one aged 18 to 29 years and the other aged 30 to 40 years. To follow T-cell clones before and after primary and booster YFV17D yellow fever vaccination, bulk TCR alpha and beta repertoires were sequenced over time. Blood was drawn at multiple timepoints before and after primary and secondary immunization, with bulk PBMC replicates and cell subsets isolated. What the research found in general, with its limitations: A small share of clonotypes was detected in both CD4 and CD8 compartments, with the overlap likely arising from convergent recombination. Because the study included only two donors, the extent to which the findings can be generalized is limited. Most clones expanded after primary vaccination (around 96% of CD4 and 88% of CD8) were re-detected after the booster, suggesting that broad memory maintenance occurred. The secondary T-cell response was found to be weaker but faster than the primary response, with a peak reached on day 5 rather than on day 15. FACS-sorted repertoires could contain abundant contaminating clonotypes from the bulk population, so computational filtering was required.

What this sample's treatment or condition label stands for: live attenuated yellow fever vaccine strain. Two biological replicates of bulk PBMCs were collected at each blood-draw timepoint. PBMCs were isolated from peripheral blood using a standard Ficoll-Paque protocol. TriZol was used to extract RNA from bulk PBMCs, CD4 and CD8 fractions, and dextramer-positive and dextramer-negative fractions. Synthesis of TCR cDNA relied on 5'RACE template switching, a step that introduced a universal primer site along with unique molecular identifiers. cDNA synthesis was primed from both the TCR alpha and TCR beta constant segments. Library amplification used two PCR steps, and the second PCR step added sample barcodes and sequencing adapters. Sequencing of libraries was performed on Illumina HiSeq 2500 (2x100 bp) or NovaSeq (2x150 bp). In the original analysis: MIGEC handled demultiplexing of reads and collapsing into UMI consensus sequences, while MiXCR performed V(D)J alignment. Vaccine-responding clonotypes were defined with edgeR using replicate PBMC samples, requiring FDR below 0.01 and a log2 fold change above 5 up to day 15. CD4 or CD8 identity was assigned to each bulk clonotype according to whether the clonotype was present at higher abundance in the sequenced CD4 repertoire or the sequenced CD8 repertoire. TCRdb cleaned the public reads at Q25 with fastp, built clones with MiXCR and kept in-frame beta chains. Rows with a matching CDR3 protein are joined into one entry that keeps the most common DNA and genes. The V and J calls were determined by TCRdb, not by the authors. Here the sample has a few hundred thousand distinct CDR3 sequences; around a tenth occur a single time. The ten largest clones represent roughly 18% of the sample.

This clonotype was seen repeatedly, ten times or more. The specificity of this receptor is unknown. Base qualities are missing; no much larger clone stands one base away. CDR3 length: 15 amino acids, cysteine to phenylalanine. The kept DNA is CDR3 alone, 45 bases in frame from the first base. CDR1 and CDR2, looked up from the germline V gene, are SGHTA and FQGNSA. Germline trimming: 3 bases from V, 4 bases from J; junction bases outside gene matches: 7. This receptor was identified in a man aged 18 to 30 who received the YFV17D yellow fever vaccine. The V and J genes are TRBV7-2 and TRBJ2-5; 8 junctional bases match TRBD2. The source material was PBMCs, sampled on the day of the first yellow fever vaccination. The DNA sequence is TGTGCCAGCAGCTTCTACAGCGGGAGCCCAGAGACCCAGTACTTC. Its protein is CASSFYSGSPETQYF.